This TCR beta chain was found in a study of blood T cells in healthy people across ages. A J-beta primer mix and a sample-barcoded 5' primer were used in a second PCR of roughly 7 to 12 cycles. A single record per CDR3 protein comes from TCRdb applying MiXCR to the 5' RACE reads. Of about 1.6 million distinct CDR3 sequences listed, 34% were seen once; the top ten hold 10% to 12%. This CDR3 has 16 residues. Germline V gene data show CDR1 as MDHEN and CDR2 as SYDVKM. V gave up 4 bases and J gave up 9 bases, with 25 bases separating them. The sequencing sample was made of blood. This rearrangement joins TRBV28 to TRBJ2-7, with D perhaps TRBD2 (6 bases). The receptor was isolated from a woman aged 25 to 45 in good health. CDR3 sequence reads: CASSSTGAETTLGQYF. The CDR3 DNA is TGTGCCAGCAGTTCGACGGGAGCCGAGACGACCCTGGGGCAGTACTTC.